This record concerns one T cell receptor (beta chain) sequence. Its antigen is undetermined. This CDR3 comprises 13 residues. V was cut by 5 bases and J by 7 bases, with 15 bases left in between. CDR1 is SGHTA and CDR2 is FQGNSA in the germline V gene. This sample's time point: blood 2 weeks post-SBRT. The treatment: 15 Gy SBRT to primary tumor, nephrectomy 4 weeks later. Serial blood draws occurred at baseline and 2 and 4 weeks post-SBRT. The tumor was a clear cell renal cell carcinoma. The record originates from a study of radiation and T cells in renal cell carcinoma. Study in general: Nephrectomy followed 15 Gy stereotactic body radiation by 4 weeks.

General study results and limits: From baseline, blood top tumor clonotypes peaked at 2 weeks post-radiation.

Sequenced by immunoSEQ multiplex PCR; TCRdb stores in-frame clones only, minus some. Among 150,000 to 180,000 clones listed, approximately 90% were seen once. The sample here was blood, taken from a patient whose treatment included radiotherapy and nephrectomy. The clonotype originates from a woman between 50 and 59 years old with renal cell carcinoma. The gene calls are TRBV7-2 and TRBJ2-7; no firm D call. CDR3 in DNA: TGTGCCAGCAGCCCCGGGCCTCACACGGAGCAGTACTTC. Its protein product is CASSPGPHTEQYF.